This passage covers 26 T cell receptor beta chains from one sample sequenced in a study of monozygotic twins with inflammatory bowel disease. TCRdb reprocessed the 5' RACE reads, with one entry per CDR3 protein and no DNA. Its clone listing holds about 450,000 distinct CDR3 sequences. The sequencing input was blood. These receptors originate from a human donor with ulcerative colitis or Crohn's disease, or a healthy co-twin of an affected twin (not recorded which).

The V call is TRBV4-2, the J call TRBJ1-1. Germline V gene data show CDR1 as LGHNA and CDR2 as YNFKEQ. The CDR3 covers 14 residues. CDR3 amino acids: CASSHTGRNTEAFF.

CDR3 sequence reads: CSAERTRSTDTQYF. V gene TRBV20-1 combines with J gene TRBJ2-3; TCRdb designates TRBD2, a call that cannot be tested without DNA. Germline V gene data show CDR1 as DFQATT and CDR2 as SNEGSKA (reference sequence). This CDR3 has 14 residues.

The genes are TRBV5-6 and TRBJ1-5. The length of the CDR3 is 14 residues. In germline, CDR1 is SGHDT, CDR2 YYEEEE. CDR3 sequence reads: CASSLGWANQPQHF.

This rearrangement joins TRBV3-1 to TRBJ1-1. The CDR3 extends over 14 amino acids. Germline assignment: CDR1 LGHDT and CDR2 YNNKEL (reference sequence). CDR3: CASSQEGLRTEAFF. Using reference TRBV3-1 and TRBJ1-1 for the parts outside the CDR3, the full variable domain is DTAVSQTPKYLVTQMGNDKSIKCEQNLGHDTMYWYKQDSKKFLKIMFSYNNKELIINETVPNRFSPKSPDKAHLNLHINSLELGDSAVYFCASSQEGLRTEAFFGQGTRLTVV.

The chain employs TRBV25-1 and TRBJ2-3. Germline CDR1 is MGHDK and CDR2 is SYGVNS. The CDR3 contains 14 residues. The CDR3 spells CASSDPISTDTQYF.

J is TRBJ2-3 and V is TRBV20-1; TCRdb reports TRBD1, a call that lacks DNA to check it against. Germline CDR1 is DFQATT and CDR2 is SNEGSKA (reference sequence). The CDR3 contains 15 residues. CDR3 residues: CSATLAGAATDTQYF.

This chain uses TRBV5-1 with TRBJ2-5; the D call of TRBD2 rests on TCRdb alone, since no DNA is present to check it. The CDR3 runs 15 residues. Germline loops: CDR1 SGHRS, CDR2 YFSETQ. The CDR3 sequence: CASSLVLDLTETQYF. Filled out from reference TRBV5-1 and TRBJ2-5, the complete variable domain reads KAGVTQTPRYLIKTRGQQVTLSCSPISGHRSVSWYQQTPGQGLQFLFEYFSETQRNKGNFPGRFSGRQFSNSRSEMNVSTLELGDSALYLCASSLVLDLTETQYFGPGTRLLVL.

The J gene is TRBJ2-7, the V gene TRBV4-3; TCRdb lists TRBD2, though no DNA is available to test this call. Germline V gene data show CDR1 as LGHNA and CDR2 as YSLEER. This CDR3 region has 15 residues. CDR3 in amino acids: CASSQEWDFTYEQYF.

This chain links TRBV18 with TRBJ1-4. The CDR3 covers 14 residues. Germline CDR1 and CDR2: KGHSH and LQKENI. CDR3 in amino acids: CASSPPGEMKKLFF.

This CDR3 reads CASSQSGGLYNEQFF. The chain combines TRBV5-1 with TRBJ2-1; TCRdb outputs TRBD2, but without DNA this stays unchecked. The CDR3 has 15 residues. The germline V gene encodes CDR1 SGHRS and CDR2 YFSETQ.

The rearrangement links TRBV7-2 to TRBJ2-7; checking the TCRdb D call of TRBD1 is not possible without DNA. Germline CDR1 is SGHTA and CDR2 is FQGNSA. The CDR3 sequence is 14 residues long. CDR3 residues: CASSLGRVLGEQYF.

The J gene is TRBJ1-1, the V gene TRBV29-1. Germline CDR1 and CDR2: SQVTM and ANQGSEA. The CDR3 has 13 amino acids. CDR3: CSALRSKNTEAFF. The whole variable domain, remainder taken from reference TRBV29-1 and TRBJ1-1, is SAVISQKPSRDICQRGTSLTIQCQVDSQVTMMFWYRQQPGQSLTLIATANQGSEATYESGFVIDKFPISRPNLTFSTLTVSNMSPEDSSIYLCSALRSKNTEAFFGQGTRLTVV.

The chain's CDR3 is CAEEEGTGGELFF. The rearrangement links TRBV30 to TRBJ2-2; TCRdb's D call, TRBD2, is unchecked because there is no DNA. The CDR3 extends over 13 amino acids. Germline assignment: CDR1 GTSNPN and CDR2 SVGIG (reference sequence).

The chain uses TRBV6-5 and TRBJ1-2; checking the TCRdb D call of TRBD1 is not possible without DNA. The CDR3 extends over 13 amino acids. Looked up from germline, CDR1 is MNHEY and CDR2 is SVGAGI. Here the CDR3 reads CASSLGQLFGYTF.

The chain has TRBV20-1 and TRBJ2-3; TCRdb reports TRBD1, a call that lacks DNA to check it against. The CDR3 is made up of 15 amino acids. From germline, CDR1 is DFQATT and CDR2 SNEGSKA (reference sequence). CDR3 sequence: CSARRNPSGTDTQYF.

The chain recombines TRBV27 with TRBJ2-1; TCRdb selects TRBD2, and the lack of DNA leaves this call unchecked. Germline CDR1 reads MNHEY; CDR2 reads SMNVEV (reference sequence). The length of the CDR3 is 14 residues. The CDR3 is CASGGLGGLDEQFF.

The rearrangement links TRBV5-1 to TRBJ2-7; the D call of TRBD2 rests on TCRdb alone, since no DNA is present to check it. The CDR3 covers 12 residues. Germline loops: CDR1 SGHRS, CDR2 YFSETQ. CDR3 region: CASSPGGSEQYF.

The chain links TRBV20-1 to TRBJ1-4; checking the TCRdb D call of TRBD1 is not possible without DNA. Germline values: CDR1 DFQATT, CDR2 SNEGSKA (reference sequence). The CDR3 extends over 17 amino acids. The CDR3 here is CSARATRYGTENEKLFF.

CDR3 region: CSVAGTNQPQHF. The chain employs TRBV29-1 and TRBJ1-5; TCRdb selects TRBD1, and the lack of DNA leaves this call unchecked. CDR3 length equals 12 residues. Germline CDR1 and CDR2: SQVTM and ANQGSEA.

J is TRBJ2-7 and V is TRBV5-1; TCRdb's assignment of TRBD2 cannot be checked, as there is no DNA. The CDR3 has 18 amino acids. In germline, CDR1 is SGHRS, CDR2 YFSETQ. CDR3 sequence reads: CASSFPPTGTSGGVEQYF.

This chain links TRBV6-5 with TRBJ2-2; TCRdb proposes TRBD2, but this gene call is untestable without DNA. The germline gives CDR1 MNHEY, CDR2 SVGAGI. The CDR3 totals 17 residues. CDR3: CASSYTLAGANTGELFF.

This chain uses TRBV14 with TRBJ1-2. Looked up from germline, CDR1 is SGHDN and CDR2 is FVKESK. The CDR3 spans 14 residues. This CDR3 reads CASSQRRVGYGYTF.

V gene TRBV20-1 combines with J gene TRBJ1-4; there is no DNA to check the TCRdb D call of TRBD1. The CDR3 length is 13 residues. Germline CDR1 and CDR2: DFQATT and SNEGSKA (reference sequence). CDR3 protein: CSALGSGDEKLFF.

The chain is built from TRBV6-1 and TRBJ2-1; TCRdb reports TRBD2, a call that lacks DNA to check it against. CDR1 is MNHNS and CDR2 is SASEGT in the germline V gene. The CDR3 sequence is 16 residues long. The CDR3 is CASSGTSGNSYNEQFF.

The chain has TRBV12-3 or TRBV12-4 and TRBJ2-3. This CDR3 comprises 15 residues. The CDR3 reads CATSVGVVSTDTQYF.

V is TRBV5-1 and J is TRBJ2-7; the D call from TCRdb, TRBD1, cannot be confirmed without DNA. Looked up from germline, CDR1 is SGHRS and CDR2 is YFSETQ. The CDR3 sequence is 15 residues long. The CDR3 loop is CASSLGQGRVGEQYF.